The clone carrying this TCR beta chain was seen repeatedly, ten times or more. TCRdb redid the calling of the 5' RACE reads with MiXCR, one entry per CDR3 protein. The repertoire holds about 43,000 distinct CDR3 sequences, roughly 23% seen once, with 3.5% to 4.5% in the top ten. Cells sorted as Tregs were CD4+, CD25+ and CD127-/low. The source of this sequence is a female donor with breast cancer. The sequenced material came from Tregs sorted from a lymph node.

Here the CDR3 DNA reads TGTGCCAGCAGTCTTTTCGGCGGGGGGGCTGGTGGCTACACCTTC. It is translated as CASSLFGGGAGGYTF. The chain uses TRBV12-3 or TRBV12-4 and TRBJ1-2; tentative D call: TRBD1 (6 bases). This CDR3 contains 15 residues. The V gene lost 5 bases and the J gene lost 7 bases, with 20 bases spanning the gap.